Listed below are T cell receptor beta chains from one sample, sequenced in a study of blood T cell repertoires in COVID-19. Sequenced by immunoSEQ multiplex PCR; TCRdb stores in-frame clones only, minus some. The sample lists approximately 180,000 clones; 70% to 90% were seen once. What was sequenced was peripheral blood. These receptors came from a human donor in a cohort sampled during active COVID-19. Both conserved end residues are part of each CDR3. D genes are given only for firm matches. Rows give clone size only sometimes, using once, few, many, or a class for an expanded clone.

D gene: TRBD1
clone size: once
V gene: TRBV28
J gene: TRBJ2-5
CDR3 DNA: TGTGCCAGCAGTTCCCCCCGGGACAGGGGAGGAGAGACCCAGTACTTC
CDR3 protein: CASSSPRDRGGETQYF

D gene: .
clone size: once
V gene: TRBV2
J gene: TRBJ2-5
CDR3 DNA: TGTGCCAGCCGGGACAACCAAGAGACCCAGTACTTC
CDR3 protein: CASRDNQETQYF

D gene: .
clone size: few
V gene: TRBV10-2
J gene: TRBJ1-1
CDR3 DNA: TGCGCCAGCAGTAGGGTAGGGAGCACTGAAGCTTTCTTT
CDR3 protein: CASSRVGSTEAFF

D gene: .
clone size: .
V gene: TRBV6-6
J gene: TRBJ1-5
CDR3 DNA: TGTGCCAGCAGTTACCCGGGACTCCCCAATCAGCCCCAGCATTTT
CDR3 protein: CASSYPGLPNQPQHF

D gene: TRBD2
clone size: .
V gene: TRBV7-2
J gene: TRBJ2-7
CDR3 DNA: TGTGCCAGCAGCTTCAGCGGGAGTGACTACGAGCAGTACTTC
CDR3 protein: CASSFSGSDYEQYF

D gene: .
clone size: .
V gene: TRBV19
J gene: TRBJ2-7
CDR3 DNA: TGTGCCAGTAGCCCCAGGGGTTCCTACGAGCAGTACTTC
CDR3 protein: CASSPRGSYEQYF

D gene: .
clone size: .
V gene: TRBV19
J gene: TRBJ2-7
CDR3 DNA: TGTGCCAGTAGTATAGGGACGTGGGGCATCTCCTACGAGCAGTACTTC
CDR3 protein: CASSIGTWGISYEQYF

D gene: TRBD1
clone size: .
V gene: TRBV19
J gene: TRBJ2-7
CDR3 DNA: TGTGCCAGTGGGGGGACAGGGTTATACGAGCAGTACTTC
CDR3 protein: CASGGTGLYEQYF

D gene: .
clone size: .
V gene: TRBV3-1/TRBV3-2
J gene: TRBJ2-3
CDR3 DNA: TGTGCCAGCAGCCAAGATAGTAGAGGGCAGTATTTT
CDR3 protein: CASSQDSRGQYF

D gene: .
clone size: .
V gene: TRBV10-3
J gene: TRBJ1-5
CDR3 DNA: TGTGCCATCAGTGAGGTAGGGGAGGGGAATCAGCCCCAGCATTTT
CDR3 protein: CAISEVGEGNQPQHF

D gene: .
clone size: .
V gene: TRBV2
J gene: TRBJ1-2
CDR3 DNA: TGTGCCAGCAGCCCAAATACAGGGAATTCTGGCTACACCTTC
CDR3 protein: CASSPNTGNSGYTF

D gene: .
clone size: .
V gene: TRBV2
J gene: TRBJ1-4
CDR3 DNA: TGTGCCAGTAGAGGACAGCCAACTAATGAAAAACTGTTTTTT
CDR3 protein: CASRGQPTNEKLFF

D gene: .
clone size: .
V gene: TRBV30
J gene: TRBJ1-1
CDR3 DNA: TGTGCCTGGAGTGTAACCGGGGCTGAAGCTTTCTTT
CDR3 protein: CAWSVTGAEAFF

D gene: .
clone size: many
V gene: TRBV18
J gene: TRBJ2-2
CDR3 DNA: TGTGCCAGCTCACCAAGAGACAGAGCCACATTGCAAAACACCGGGGAGCTGTTTTTT
CDR3 protein: CASSPRDRATLQNTGELFF

D gene: .
clone size: .
V gene: TRBV7-8
J gene: TRBJ1-6
CDR3 DNA: TGTGCCAGCAGCTTAGTTGGGTTCAACGGGGGGTCACCCCTCCACTTT
CDR3 protein: CASSLVGFNGGSPLHF

D gene: TRBD1
clone size: .
V gene: TRBV5-5
J gene: TRBJ1-2
CDR3 DNA: TGTGCCAGCAGCCTAGAACAGGGGGCGATCTATGGCTACACCTTC
CDR3 protein: CASSLEQGAIYGYTF

D gene: .
clone size: .
V gene: TRBV30
J gene: TRBJ2-2
CDR3 DNA: TGTGCCTGGACCACGGGGTTATTGGGGAGCACCGGGGAGCTGTTTTTT
CDR3 protein: CAWTTGLLGSTGELFF

D gene: TRBD2
clone size: .
V gene: TRBV7-6
J gene: TRBJ2-2
CDR3 DNA: TGTGCCAGCAGCTTGGGGGGGGACACCGGGGAGCTGTTTTTT
CDR3 protein: CASSLGGDTGELFF

D gene: TRBD2
clone size: .
V gene: TRBV10-2
J gene: TRBJ2-3
CDR3 DNA: TGCGCCAGCAGTGAGACTAGCGGACTCACAGATACGCAGTATTTT
CDR3 protein: CASSETSGLTDTQYF

D gene: TRBD2
clone size: .
V gene: TRBV5-1
J gene: TRBJ2-7
CDR3 DNA: TGCGCCAGCAGCGGAGGACTAGCGGGCTCCTACGAGCAGTACTTC
CDR3 protein: CASSGGLAGSYEQYF

D gene: TRBD2
clone size: .
V gene: TRBV6-5
J gene: TRBJ2-7
CDR3 DNA: TGTGCCAGCCGGGGGGGCCAGAGCTCCTACGAGCAGTACTTC
CDR3 protein: CASRGGQSSYEQYF

D gene: TRBD1
clone size: .
V gene: TRBV10-1
J gene: TRBJ2-7
CDR3 DNA: TGCGCCAGCAGTGAGGGAGACAGGGTCTACGAGCAGTACTTC
CDR3 protein: CASSEGDRVYEQYF

D gene: TRBD2
clone size: .
V gene: TRBV7-8
J gene: TRBJ2-5
CDR3 DNA: TGTGCCAGCAGCTTAGTCGGTGGGAGGGGAAAGACCCAGTACTTC
CDR3 protein: CASSLVGGRGKTQYF

D gene: .
clone size: .
V gene: TRBV21-1
J gene: TRBJ2-3
CDR3 DNA: TGTGCCAGCAGCATCCGGGACTCGTGCACAGATACGCAGTATTTT
CDR3 protein: CASSIRDSCTDTQYF

D gene: .
clone size: .
V gene: TRBV3-1/TRBV3-2
J gene: TRBJ2-1
CDR3 DNA: TGTGCCAGCAGCCAACAGGGTAGGTCTTTCGATGAGCAGTTCTTC
CDR3 protein: CASSQQGRSFDEQFF

D gene: .
clone size: .
V gene: TRBV28
J gene: TRBJ2-1
CDR3 DNA: TGTGCCAGCAGTTGGGGGCAGGGGACGTACAATGAGCAGTTCTTC
CDR3 protein: CASSWGQGTYNEQFF

D gene: TRBD1
clone size: .
V gene: TRBV18
J gene: TRBJ2-1
CDR3 DNA: TGTGCCAGCTGCCAAAACCCAGGGGGCGGTGAGCAGTTCTTC
CDR3 protein: CASCQNPGGGEQFF

D gene: TRBD1
clone size: .
V gene: TRBV19
J gene: TRBJ2-1
CDR3 DNA: TGTGCCAGTAGTATAACTCCCTCGGGGGACAGGGGCGATGAGCAGTTCTTC
CDR3 protein: CASSITPSGDRGDEQFF

D gene: TRBD2
clone size: .
V gene: TRBV5-1
J gene: TRBJ2-2
CDR3 DNA: TGCGCCAGCAGCCCTGGGGGGGAGAACACCGGGGAGCTGTTTTTT
CDR3 protein: CASSPGGENTGELFF

D gene: .
clone size: .
V gene: TRBV27
J gene: TRBJ2-3
CDR3 DNA: TGTGCCAGCAGTGTCGACTCTAGCACAGATACGCAGTATTTT
CDR3 protein: CASSVDSSTDTQYF

D gene: .
clone size: .
V gene: TRBV7-2
J gene: TRBJ1-6
CDR3 DNA: TGTGCCAGCACCCCAAGGAGGGATTCACCCCTCCACTTT
CDR3 protein: CASTPRRDSPLHF

D gene: .
clone size: .
V gene: TRBV5-1
J gene: TRBJ2-5
CDR3 DNA: TGCGCCAGCAGCTCTGACTCCCCTAGGGAGACCCAGTACTTC
CDR3 protein: CASSSDSPRETQYF

D gene: .
clone size: .
V gene: TRBV27
J gene: TRBJ2-2
CDR3 DNA: TGTGCCAGCAGGGTTTGGGAGACCGGGGAGCTGTTTTTT
CDR3 protein: CASRVWETGELFF

D gene: TRBD2
clone size: .
V gene: TRBV7-2
J gene: TRBJ2-7
CDR3 DNA: TGTGCCAGCAGCTTACGGGCCGGGGGGGCTACCTACGAGCAGTACTTC
CDR3 protein: CASSLRAGGATYEQYF

D gene: .
clone size: .
V gene: TRBV4-1
J gene: TRBJ1-1
CDR3 DNA: TGCGCCAGCAGCCAAGATAAAACAGTCGCTGAAGCTTTCTTT
CDR3 protein: CASSQDKTVAEAFF

D gene: .
clone size: .
V gene: TRBV27
J gene: TRBJ1-5
CDR3 DNA: TGTGCCAGCAGCCACGGACGGGATAGCAATCAGCCCCAGCATTTT
CDR3 protein: CASSHGRDSNQPQHF

D gene: .
clone size: .
V gene: TRBV6-2/TRBV6-3
J gene: TRBJ2-1
CDR3 DNA: TGTGCCAGCAGTTGGGAGTATGAGCAGTTCTTC
CDR3 protein: CASSWEYEQFF

D gene: .
clone size: .
V gene: TRBV5-6
J gene: TRBJ1-1
CDR3 DNA: TGTGCCAGCAGCCCGGGGGGCGCGACTGAAGCTTTCTTT
CDR3 protein: CASSPGGATEAFF

D gene: .
clone size: .
V gene: TRBV6-2/TRBV6-3
J gene: TRBJ1-5
CDR3 DNA: TGTGCCAGCAGTTACGGGGGGGTTGGTCAGCCCCAGCATTTT
CDR3 protein: CASSYGGVGQPQHF

D gene: TRBD1
clone size: .
V gene: TRBV4-1
J gene: TRBJ1-2
CDR3 DNA: TGCGCCAGCAGCCCGGTTATTGAGGGGGCTTGGGGCTACACCTTC
CDR3 protein: CASSPVIEGAWGYTF

D gene: TRBD1
clone size: .
V gene: TRBV27
J gene: TRBJ2-4
CDR3 DNA: TGTGCCAGCAGTTTCGGACAGGGTATCGACATTCAGTACTTC
CDR3 protein: CASSFGQGIDIQYF

D gene: .
clone size: .
V gene: TRBV5-1
J gene: TRBJ1-4
CDR3 DNA: TGCGCCAGCAGCTTTAAACAGGGTAGTTTCGCGGCTAATGAAAAACTGTTTTTT
CDR3 protein: CASSFKQGSFAANEKLFF

D gene: TRBD1
clone size: .
V gene: TRBV5-1
J gene: TRBJ1-1
CDR3 DNA: TGCGCCAGCAGCTTGGGGGGACAGGGAGGGTTCGCTTTCTTT
CDR3 protein: CASSLGGQGGFAFF